This T cell receptor beta chain was observed in a study of CD8+ T cells in alopecia areata. Study at large: Oral tofacitinib, 5 to 10 mg twice daily, was given in an open-label trial.

Extracted RNA was reverse transcribed into cDNA, the sequencing template. This table comes from immunoSEQ multiplex PCR, and its TCRdb copy is limited to in-frame clones, with some not included. The sample contains 220,000 or so clones, more than 45% of which appear only once. Peripheral blood and lesional scalp punch biopsies came from alopecia areata patients. From PBMCs, CD4+ and CD8+ T cells were sorted. The TCR sequence derives from a human donor with alopecia areata. Sequences were derived from CD4+ T cells sorted from blood, sampled at week 0.

CDR3 sequence (DNA): TGTGCCACCAGCAGAGGTAACAGCGGGGGCACAGATACGCAGTATTTT. Protein product: CATSRGNSGGTDTQYF. V is TRBV15 and J is TRBJ2-3; 7 nucleotides line up with TRBD2. Trimming cost V 1 base and J 1 base; bases outside gene matches: 5. Germline V CDR1 and CDR2: LNHNV, YYDKDF (reference sequence). The CDR3 is 16 amino acids.